Presented here are 23 T cell receptor beta chains from one specimen sequenced in a study of shared clonotypes between healthy human individuals. Naive CD8 cells lacked CD45RO and underwent positive selection for CCR7, leaving out terminally differentiated effector memory CD45RA+ cells. Some clones are missing from TCRdb's copy, which holds only in-frame ones; the method was immunoSEQ multiplex PCR. The table records under 700,000 clones, approximately 95% of them present only once. Source material: naive CD8+ T cells sorted from blood. The receptors were gathered from a woman aged 25 to 39 in good health.

This clone was observed a few times. The chain employs TRBV19 and TRBJ1-5; possible D gene TRBD1, 5 bases. Germline V CDR1 and CDR2: LNHDA, SQIVND (reference sequence). V was clipped by 3 bases and J by 2 bases, with 8 bases between them. The CDR3 length is 14 residues. The CDR3: CASSIQGGNQPQHF. In nucleotides, the CDR3 is TGTGCCAGTAGTATCCAAGGGGGCAATCAGCCCCAGCATTTT.

This sequence joins TRBV15 and TRBJ1-1; no clear D. The V end was cut by 4 bases, the J end by 6 bases, with 12 bases between. Germline V gene data show CDR1 as LNHNV and CDR2 as YYDKDF (reference sequence). The CDR3 length is 13 residues. Written as DNA, the CDR3 is TGTGCCACCAGCACCGTTGACGGCGCTGAAGCTTTCTTT. Protein product: CATSTVDGAEAFF.

This clone was seen a few times. The genes are TRBV9 and TRBJ1-2; tentative D call: TRBD1 (6 bases). Looked up from germline, CDR1 is SGDLS and CDR2 is YYNGEE. The V end lost 3 bases, the J end lost 3 bases, and 15 bases lay between the germline ends. There are 15 residues in the CDR3. CDR3 loop: CASSAVQGEDYGYTF. As DNA, the CDR3 is TGTGCCAGCAGCGCGGTACAGGGTGAGGACTATGGCTACACCTTC.

J is TRBJ1-2 and V is TRBV27, with D perhaps TRBD1 (5 bases). This CDR3 is built from 15 residues. In germline, CDR1 is MNHEY, CDR2 SMNVEV (reference sequence). The germline V and J ends were trimmed by 3 bases and 6 bases, with 17 bases remaining between them. CDR3 nucleotide sequence: TGTGCCAGCAGTTTTTTCCCGAATGGGGACCATGGCTACACCTTC. It is translated as CASSFFPNGDHGYTF.

This chain joins TRBV19 and TRBJ2-5, with D possibly matching TRBD2 (5 bases). The DNA end is more similar to TRBJ2-7, so the J call may be wrong. Germline V gene sequence: CDR1 LNHDA, CDR2 SQIVND (reference sequence). There are 15 residues in the CDR3. The CDR3 loop is CASSWTGMSSYEQYF. Here the CDR3 DNA reads TGTGCCAGTAGTTGGACGGGGATGAGCTCCTACGAGCAGTACTTC.

The chain employs TRBV6-5 and TRBJ1-1; a possible D gene is TRBD1 (6 bases). Germline V gene data show CDR1 as MNHEY and CDR2 as SVGAGI. The CDR3 is 14 amino acids. V gave up 2 bases and J gave up 4 bases, with 11 bases separating them. The CDR3 reads CASSYPGAGTEAFF. The DNA for the CDR3 is TGTGCCAGCAGTTACCCAGGGGCGGGCACTGAAGCTTTCTTT.

The chain links TRBV28 to TRBJ2-1; D ambiguous. Germline V gives CDR1 MDHEN, CDR2 SYDVKM. Deletions cut 1 base from V and 9 bases from J, with 7 bases between. The CDR3 consists of 12 residues. CDR3 amino acids: CASSLLSPEQFF. As DNA, the CDR3 is TGTGCCAGCAGTTTATTGTCACCTGAGCAGTTCTTC.

The chain combines TRBV6-1 with TRBJ1-2; possibly TRBD1 for D (6 bases). V was shortened by 2 bases and J by 4 bases, with 14 bases between the two germline ends. This CDR3 region has 15 residues. The V gene's germline CDR1 is MNHNS and CDR2 SASEGT. The CDR3 DNA follows: TGTGCCAGCAGTGAAAGGGTAGGGGGGGCCTATGGCTACACCTTC. This codes for CASSERVGGAYGYTF.

The chain employs TRBV5-1 and TRBJ2-1; 10 positions match TRBD2. This CDR3 is built from 14 residues. CDR1 is SGHRS and CDR2 is YFSETQ in the germline V gene. Losses at the gene ends were 4 bases for V and 9 bases for J; bases not matched to a gene: 7. DNA for the CDR3: TGCGCCAGCAGCCAAGCCCGACTAGCGGGTGAGCAGTTCTTC. Its translation is CASSQARLAGEQFF.

The rearrangement uses TRBV28 and TRBJ1-5, with D perhaps matching TRBD1 (5 bases). Germline CDR1 MDHEN, CDR2 SYDVKM. The CDR3 totals 15 residues. The V gene lost 3 bases and the J gene lost 3 bases, with 12 bases spanning the gap. DNA for the CDR3: TGTGCCAGCAGTTTTGGTTCAGGGAACAATCAGCCCCAGCATTTT. This codes for CASSFGSGNNQPQHF. Full variable domain (remainder filled in from reference TRBV28 and TRBJ1-5): DVKVTQSSRYLVKRTGEKVFLECVQDMDHENMFWYRQDPGLGLRLIYFSYDVKMKEKGDIPEGYSVSREKKERFSLILESASTNQTSMYLCASSFGSGNNQPQHFGDGTRLSIL.

The chain has TRBV28 and TRBJ2-3; TRBD2 agrees at 7 bases. V lost 3 bases and J lost 4; bases outside the gene matches: 13. The CDR3 contains 17 residues. The germline V gene encodes CDR1 MDHEN and CDR2 SYDVKM. The CDR3 reads CASSLGTSETGADTQYF. The CDR3 DNA is TGTGCCAGCAGTTTGGGAACTAGCGAGACCGGGGCAGATACGCAGTATTTT.

The V call is TRBV27, the J call TRBJ2-7; D possibly corresponds to TRBD2 (6 bases). CDR1 and CDR2 (germline): MNHEY, SMNVEV (reference sequence). Trimming removed 5 bases from V and 6 bases from J, with 14 bases in between. The CDR3 loop spans 13 amino acids. Here the CDR3 DNA reads TGTGCCAGCAGTCCTTTCGGGGGTAGCGAGCAGTACTTC. Translation: CASSPFGGSEQYF.

The chain recombines TRBV2 with TRBJ2-7, with 11 positions matching TRBD2. The ends lost 5 bases at V and 3 bases at J; junction bases unmatched: 3. The V gene's germline CDR1 is SNHLY and CDR2 FYNNEI. The CDR3 length is 14 residues. In DNA form, the CDR3 reads TGTGCCAGCAGTAAACTAGCGGGAGACTACGAGCAGTACTTC. As protein: CASSKLAGDYEQYF.

The V call is TRBV10-1, the J call TRBJ2-7; D may be TRBD1 (6 bases). This CDR3 region has 13 residues. Deletions cut 4 bases from V and 1 base from J, with 8 bases between. CDR1 WNHNN and CDR2 SYGVQD come from the germline V gene (reference sequence). The CDR3 region has the DNA TGCGCCAGCAGTGCGCAGGGGTCCTACGAGCAGTACTTC. Protein: CASSAQGSYEQYF.

The rearrangement links TRBV7-2 to TRBJ2-1; 13 nucleotides align to TRBD2. V shed 2 bases and J 0 bases; nucleotides not matched to a gene: 4. The CDR3 sequence is 18 residues long. In germline, CDR1 is SGHTA, CDR2 FQGNSA. The CDR3 nucleotides are TGTGCCAGCAGCTTATACGGACTAGCGGGGGACTCCTACAATGAGCAGTTCTTC. It is translated as CASSLYGLAGDSYNEQFF.

This chain uses TRBV19 with TRBJ2-7; TRBD1 matches 9 bases. CDR3 length: 17 residues. Germline V gene data show CDR1 as LNHDA and CDR2 as SQIVND (reference sequence). V lost 3 bases to trimming and J lost 1 base; unmatched junction nucleotides: 10. CDR3: CASSMGPGTGFSYEQYF. DNA of the CDR3: TGTGCCAGTAGTATGGGTCCCGGGACAGGGTTTTCCTACGAGCAGTACTTC.

The chain couples TRBV19 to TRBJ2-7; no clear D gene. Trimming cost V 1 base and J 7 bases, with 8 bases left between them. This CDR3 contains 12 residues. Per germline, CDR1 LNHDA and CDR2 SQIVND (reference sequence). Written as DNA, the CDR3 is TGTGCCAGTAGTATAGCCCCGAATGAGCAGTACTTC. Translated, it gives CASSIAPNEQYF. The full variable domain, with the rest looked up from reference TRBV19 and TRBJ2-7, is DGGITQSPKYLFRKEGQNVTLSCEQNLNHDAMYWYRQDPGQGLRLIYYSQIVNDFQKGDIAEGYSVSREKKESFPLTVTSAQKNPTAFYLCASSIAPNEQYFGPGTRLTVT.

The rearrangement links TRBV5-1 to TRBJ2-7; the match to TRBD2 covers 9 bases. CDR1 SGHRS and CDR2 YFSETQ come from the germline V gene. Losses at the gene ends were 0 bases for V and 7 bases for J; bases not matched to a gene: 5. CDR3 length equals 14 residues. The CDR3 DNA reads as TGCGCCAGCAGCTTGGTTAGCGGGGGAGGAGAGCAGTACTTC. It specifies CASSLVSGGGEQYF.

The gene calls are TRBV5-5 and TRBJ2-7; 7 nucleotides align to TRBD2. V was pared by 5 bases and J by 2 bases, with 4 bases of the junction left unmatched. The CDR3 has 13 residues. Per germline, CDR1 SGHKS and CDR2 YYEKEE (reference sequence). The CDR3 DNA reads TGTGCCAGCAGATCCGCGGGAGCCTACGAGCAGTACTTC. Translation: CASRSAGAYEQYF. Looking up the rest from reference TRBV5-5 and TRBJ2-7 gives the full variable domain: DAGVTQSPTHLIKTRGQQVTLRCSPISGHKSVSWYQQVLGQGPQFIFQYYEKEERGRGNFPDRFSARQFPNYSSELNVNALLLGDSALYLCASRSAGAYEQYFGPGTRLTVT.

The chain joins TRBV9 to TRBJ2-3, with D perhaps TRBD2 (6 bases). This CDR3 comprises 15 residues. Between the trimmed V and J ends, which lost 0 bases and 6 bases, there was a span of 14 bases. CDR1 is SGDLS and CDR2 is YYNGEE in the germline V gene. DNA for the CDR3: TGTGCCAGCAGCGTAGTAGCGGCCTTGGGGGATACGCAGTATTTT. Amino acid sequence: CASSVVAALGDTQYF.

The chain links TRBV19 to TRBJ2-1, with D perhaps TRBD2 (5 bases). Germline V lookup: CDR1 LNHDA, CDR2 SQIVND (reference sequence). This CDR3 region has 14 residues. The germline V and J ends were trimmed by 3 bases and 4 bases, with 10 bases remaining between them. The CDR3 here is CASSMGEGYNEQFF. For the CDR3, the DNA is TGTGCCAGTAGTATGGGAGAAGGGTACAATGAGCAGTTCTTC.

The chain combines TRBV5-4 with TRBJ2-7; D gene unclear. Germline V CDR1 and CDR2: SGHNT, YYREEE (reference sequence). This CDR3 comprises 13 residues. Trimming cost V 4 bases and J 2 bases, with 10 bases left between them. The CDR3 loop reads CASSQEATYEQYF. As DNA, the CDR3 is TGTGCCAGCAGCCAAGAGGCGACCTACGAGCAGTACTTC.

The CDR3 sequence: CASSLFTAGGLGELFF. The CDR3, as DNA: TGTGCCAGCAGCCTCTTTACGGCGGGAGGGCTCGGGGAGCTGTTTTTT. V and J are TRBV5-6 and TRBJ2-2; 9 bases align to TRBD2. Germline CDR1 reads SGHDT; CDR2 reads YYEEEE. The CDR3 loop spans 16 amino acids. The junction had 11 bases not matched to a gene; V was cut back by 4 bases and J by 7 bases.